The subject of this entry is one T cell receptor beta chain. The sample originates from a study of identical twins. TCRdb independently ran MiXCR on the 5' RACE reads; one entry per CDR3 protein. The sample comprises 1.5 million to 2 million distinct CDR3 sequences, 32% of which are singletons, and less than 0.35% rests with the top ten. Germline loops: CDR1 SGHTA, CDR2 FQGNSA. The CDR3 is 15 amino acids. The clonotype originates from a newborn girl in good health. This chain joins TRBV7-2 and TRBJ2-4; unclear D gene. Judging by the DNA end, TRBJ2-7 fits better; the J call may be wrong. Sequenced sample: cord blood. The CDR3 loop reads CASSLFKQGFSEQYF. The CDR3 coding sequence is TGTGCCAGCAGCTTATTCAAGCAAGGATTTTCCGAGCAGTACTTC.